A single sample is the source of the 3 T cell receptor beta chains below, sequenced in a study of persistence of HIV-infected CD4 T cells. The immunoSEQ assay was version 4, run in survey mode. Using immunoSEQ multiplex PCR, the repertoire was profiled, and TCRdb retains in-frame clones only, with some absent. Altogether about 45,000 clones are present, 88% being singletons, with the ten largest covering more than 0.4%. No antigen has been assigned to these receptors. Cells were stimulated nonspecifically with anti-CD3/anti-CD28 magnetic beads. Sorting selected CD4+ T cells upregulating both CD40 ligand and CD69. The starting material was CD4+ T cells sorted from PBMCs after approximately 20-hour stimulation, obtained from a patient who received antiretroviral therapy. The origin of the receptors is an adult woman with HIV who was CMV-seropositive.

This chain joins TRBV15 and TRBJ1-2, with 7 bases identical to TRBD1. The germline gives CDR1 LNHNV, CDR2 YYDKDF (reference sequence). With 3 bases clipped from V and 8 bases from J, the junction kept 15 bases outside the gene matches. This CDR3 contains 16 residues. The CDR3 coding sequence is TGTGCCACCAGCAGGGGACAGACCGGGACCGAGGGAGGCTACACCTTC. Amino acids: CATSRGQTGTEGGYTF.

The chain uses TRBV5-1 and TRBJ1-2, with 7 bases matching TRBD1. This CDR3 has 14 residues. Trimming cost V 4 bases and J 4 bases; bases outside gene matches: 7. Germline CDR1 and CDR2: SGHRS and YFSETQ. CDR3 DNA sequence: TGCGCCAGCAGCCCCGGACAGGAAGGCTATGGCTACACCTTC. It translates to CASSPGQEGYGYTF.

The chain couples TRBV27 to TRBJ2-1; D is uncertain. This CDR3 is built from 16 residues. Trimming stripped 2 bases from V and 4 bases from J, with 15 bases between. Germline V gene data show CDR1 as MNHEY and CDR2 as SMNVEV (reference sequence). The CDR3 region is CASSLGPPQIYNEQFF. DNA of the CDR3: TGTGCCAGCAGTTTAGGACCCCCGCAGATTTACAATGAGCAGTTCTTC.